This T cell receptor beta chain was sequenced during a study of blood T cells in healthy people across ages. The second PCR ran roughly 7 to 12 cycles with a sample-barcoded 5' primer and J-beta primers. TCRdb fed the 5' RACE reads into MiXCR, producing one record per CDR3 protein. The sample contains roughly 560,000 distinct CDR3 sequences, 20% to 30% of which appear only once. The people who gave samples were healthy Caucasians from Russia, aged about 6 to 100. CDR3 length equals 16 residues. Trimming removed 3 bases from V and 3 bases from J; junction bases left unmatched: 7. The germline V gene encodes CDR1 SGHDT and CDR2 YYEEEE. This same sample was also part of a study on T cells of mothers and their children. This second report adds: Researchers report slightly higher, though non-significant, overlap in related mother-child pairs than in unrelated pairs.

Specimen: blood. The origin of this receptor is a boy under 18 in good health. This chain joins TRBV5-6 and TRBJ2-2, with 8 bases lining up with TRBD2. CDR3 nucleotides: TGTGCCAGCAGCTGGCGGGGGGCGTTGGACACCGGGGAGCTGTTTTTT. Translated, it gives CASSWRGALDTGELFF.